The 21 T cell receptor beta chains in this list originate from one sample, sequenced in a study of vaccination and CD4 T cells after COVID-19. Antigen specificity for these receptors is unknown. Stated treatment: roughly nine-day PBMC culture with coronavirus spike peptide pools or control peptides (ViraFEST assay). Cultured CD4+ T-cell DNA underwent Oncomine TCR Beta short-read sequencing. In TCRdb, the PCR reads were re-called with MiXCR into one record per CDR3 protein. In the table there are under 6,000 distinct CDR3 sequences, roughly 45% of which are singletons. Sequencing was performed on CD4+ T cells from blood, cultured in vitro. The receptor set was obtained from a human donor who had recovered from COVID-19.

In its sample, this clonotype was seen once. The gene calls are TRBV30 and TRBJ2-3; 7 bases match TRBD2. The CDR3 runs to 15 residues. From germline, CDR1 is GTSNPN and CDR2 SVGIG (reference sequence). V gave up 0 bases and J gave up 0 bases; unmatched junction bases: 3. The CDR3 coding sequence is TGTGCCTGGAGTGTAGGAGCGGGGAGCACAGATACGCAGTATTTT. Amino acid sequence: CAWSVGAGSTDTQYF.

In this sample, this clonotype turned up a few times. V is TRBV7-6 and J is TRBJ2-3; TRBD2 agrees at 7 bases. The V and J ends lost 3 bases and 3 bases, in that order; junction bases with no gene match: 9. The length of the CDR3 is 16 residues. CDR1 and CDR2 from the germline V gene are SGHVS and FNYEAQ. The CDR3 DNA reads TGTGCCAGCAGCTTGATCAGCGGGACGGGGACAGATACGCAGTATTTT. Residues: CASSLISGTGTDTQYF.

This clonotype was seen only a few times. The rearrangement uses TRBV19 and TRBJ1-3, with D uncertain. V lost 5 bases and J 6 bases, leaving 8 bases between the germline ends. The CDR3 length is 12 residues. The V gene's germline CDR1 is LNHDA and CDR2 SQIVND (reference sequence). The CDR3 nucleotides read TGTGCCAGTAGTCACGGGGAAAACACCATATATTTT. Residues: CASSHGENTIYF.

Only a few counts were recorded for this clonotype. The chain has TRBV20-1 and TRBJ2-5; 11 bases are a match to TRBD2. CDR3 length equals 24 residues. Per germline, CDR1 DFQATT and CDR2 SNEGSKA (reference sequence). Losses at the gene ends were 1 base for V and 4 bases for J; bases not matched to a gene: 32. Here the CDR3 reads CSARGESGAPGTSGPRGPRETQYF. In nucleotides, the CDR3 is TGCAGTGCTAGAGGCGAAAGCGGGGCCCCCGGGACTAGCGGACCCCGGGGGCCAAGAGAGACCCAGTACTTC.

This clonotype was counted a few times. The J gene is TRBJ1-1, the V gene TRBV6-1; D possibly corresponds to TRBD1 (5 bases). V gave up 6 bases and J gave up 4 bases, with 15 bases separating them. The length of the CDR3 is 14 residues. Germline V lookup: CDR1 MNHNS, CDR2 SASEGT. CDR3 nucleotide sequence: TGTGCCAGCAGCCAACCCGGGGCGGGCACTGAAGCTTTCTTT. This translates into CASSQPGAGTEAFF.

The V gene is TRBV10-1, the J gene TRBJ2-3, with 15 bases identical to TRBD2. The germline V gene encodes CDR1 WNHNN and CDR2 SYGVQD (reference sequence). J lost 2 bases, V lost 3 bases, and 12 bases had no gene match. There are 20 residues in the CDR3. The CDR3, as DNA: TGCGCCAGCAGTGATACTCCGGGACTAGCGGGGGGCACACACACAGATACGCAGTATTTT. The encoded protein is CASSDTPGLAGGTHTDTQYF.

The chain has TRBV7-9 and TRBJ1-2, with a weak D call TRBD1 (5 bases). V gave up 3 bases and J gave up 3 bases, with 14 bases separating them. The CDR3 sequence is 15 residues long. Germline V gene sequence: CDR1 SEHNR, CDR2 FQNEAQ (reference sequence). CDR3 in amino acids: CASSLEGPNHYGYTF. The CDR3 DNA reads as TGTGCCAGCAGCTTGGAGGGGCCGAATCACTATGGCTACACCTTC.

The chain joins TRBV20-1 to TRBJ2-3; D may be TRBD1 or TRBD2 (5 bases each). Trimming cost V 0 bases and J 3 bases, with 13 bases left between them. The CDR3 sequence is 15 residues long. Per the germline V gene, CDR1 is DFQATT and CDR2 is SNEGSKA (reference sequence). CDR3 sequence reads: CSARDIRGATDTQYF. The DNA of the CDR3 is TGCAGTGCTAGAGATATACGAGGGGCTACAGATACGCAGTATTTT.

This clonotype was counted only a few times. The gene calls are TRBV20-1 and TRBJ1-1; D remains unclear. Germline V CDR1 and CDR2: DFQATT, SNEGSKA (reference sequence). The V end lost 3 bases, the J end lost 4 bases, and 9 bases lay between the germline ends. The CDR3 has 12 residues. The CDR3 sequence is CSASESPTEAFF. The CDR3 DNA reads TGCAGTGCTAGCGAATCCCCCACTGAAGCTTTCTTT.

The chain links TRBV10-3 to TRBJ2-3; a possible D gene is TRBD2 (6 bases). Germline lookup yields CDR1 ENHRY and CDR2 SYGVKD. V shed 5 bases and J shed 10 bases, with 16 bases lying between them. The CDR3 has 13 residues. The CDR3 spells CAISPTPPGAQYF. In DNA, the CDR3 is TGTGCCATCAGTCCGACCCCCCCGGGAGCGCAGTATTTT.

The chain joins TRBV23-1 to TRBJ2-7; D is unclear. TRBV23-1 falls under the ORF class, with uncertain function. The V gene lost 4 bases and the J gene lost 9 bases, with 13 bases spanning the gap. There are 12 residues in the CDR3. CDR3 sequence reads: CASSPRLGGQYF. CDR3 nucleotides: TGCGCCAGCAGTCCACGGTTAGGTGGGCAGTACTTC.

The gene calls are TRBV7-9 and TRBJ1-4, with a weak D call TRBD1 (5 bases). The germline V gene encodes CDR1 SEHNR and CDR2 FQNEAQ (reference sequence). Trimming took off 7 bases at V and 8 bases at J, with 23 bases between the two ends. The length of the CDR3 is 16 residues. The CDR3 here is CASMILSGTGGEKLFF. The CDR3 DNA follows: TGTGCCAGCATGATACTGTCGGGGACCGGAGGGGAAAAACTGTTTTTT.

This clonotype was seen a handful of times. The chain's CDR3 is CSASTGLGYTF. The CDR3 DNA follows: TGCAGTGCTAGTACAGGGTTGGGCTACACCTTC. The chain uses TRBV20-1 and TRBJ1-2, with D perhaps TRBD1 (6 bases). The CDR3 is 11 amino acids. Looked up from germline, CDR1 is DFQATT and CDR2 is SNEGSKA (reference sequence). With 3 bases removed from V and 8 bases from J, the gap between germline ends came to 10 bases.

This clonotype showed up just a few times. V usage is TRBV11-2 and J usage is TRBJ1-1; no reliable D call. Germline V CDR1 and CDR2: SGHAT, FQNNGV. Trimming pared 5 bases from V and 1 base from J, leaving 14 bases between. CDR3 length: 15 amino acids. CDR3: CASSEQRRENTEAFF. The CDR3 nucleotides are TGTGCCAGCAGCGAACAAAGGCGGGAGAACACTGAAGCTTTCTTT.

The chain joins TRBV18 to TRBJ1-1; TRBD1 is a possible D gene (5 bases). CDR1 is KGHSH and CDR2 is LQKENI in the germline V gene. CDR3 length equals 16 residues. V was trimmed by 0 bases and J by 6 bases, leaving 17 bases between them. In DNA, the CDR3 is TGTGCCAGCTCACCACCGATTTTGGCAGGGATCGCTGAAGCTTTCTTT. Translated, it gives CASSPPILAGIAEAFF.

The chain has TRBV11-3 and TRBJ2-6, with D uncertain. CDR1 and CDR2 (germline): SGHNT, YENEEA. V lost 8 bases to trimming and J lost 0 bases, with 11 bases between them. This CDR3 spans 15 amino acids. The CDR3 sequence: CASLISGSGANVLTF. The CDR3 DNA follows: TGTGCCAGCCTGATAAGTGGCTCTGGGGCCAACGTCCTGACTTTC. The full variable domain, rest sourced from reference TRBV11-3 and TRBJ2-6, is EAGVVQSPRYKIIEKKQPVAFWCNPISGHNTLYWYLQNLGQGPELLIRYENEEAVDDSQLPKDRFSAERLKGVDSTLKIQPAELGDSAVYLCASLISGSGANVLTFGAGSRLTVL.

The chain couples TRBV5-4 to TRBJ1-1, with D possibly TRBD1 on 6 matching bases. The ends were cut back, 0 bases at V and 7 bases at J, with 10 bases in the middle. This CDR3 has 13 residues. Germline V gene sequence: CDR1 SGHNT, CDR2 YYREEE (reference sequence). CDR3 loop: CASSLGQAVEAFF. The CDR3 DNA reads TGTGCCAGCAGCTTGGGACAGGCGGTTGAAGCTTTCTTT.

The chain joins TRBV12-3 or TRBV12-4 to TRBJ2-6; D uncertain. CDR3 length: 17 amino acids. V was pared by 5 bases and J by 0 bases, with 14 bases between. CDR3 sequence (DNA): TGTGCCAGCAGTCCAGGCTCTCTTATCTCTGGGGCCAACGTCCTGACTTTC. This gives the protein CASSPGSLISGANVLTF.

The rearrangement uses TRBV6-5 and TRBJ1-5; D is ambiguous. There are 17 residues in the CDR3. The germline CDR1 and CDR2 sequences are MNHEY and SVGAGI. The V end lost 2 bases, the J end lost 6 bases, and 20 bases lay between the germline ends. CDR3 sequence reads: CASSYDPVGRVGQPQHF. CDR3 bases: TGTGCCAGCAGTTACGACCCGGTCGGGAGGGTCGGTCAGCCCCAGCATTTT.

This clonotype was observed a single time. This chain links TRBV19 with TRBJ1-2; 8 nucleotides match TRBD1. Trimming cost V 6 bases and J 5 bases; bases outside gene matches: 8. This CDR3 spans 14 amino acids. The germline V gene encodes CDR1 LNHDA and CDR2 SQIVND (reference sequence). DNA of the CDR3: TGTGCCAGTAGGCCAGGGGGCGCGAAGTATGGCTACACCTTC. It is translated as CASRPGGAKYGYTF. The variable domain in full, with the rest retrieved from reference TRBV19 and TRBJ1-2, is DGGITQSPKYLFRKEGQNVTLSCEQNLNHDAMYWYRQDPGQGLRLIYYSQIVNDFQKGDIAEGYSVSREKKESFPLTVTSAQKNPTAFYLCASRPGGAKYGYTFGSGTRLTVV.

The J gene is TRBJ1-2, the V gene TRBV6-2 or TRBV6-3; D not certain. This CDR3 has 14 residues. The V gene lost 2 bases and the J gene lost 1 base, with 8 bases spanning the gap. Germline V gene data show CDR1 as MNHEY and CDR2 as SVGEGT. CDR3 amino acids: CASSYVDLNYGYTF. The CDR3 bases are TGTGCCAGCAGTTACGTGGACCTTAACTATGGCTACACCTTC.